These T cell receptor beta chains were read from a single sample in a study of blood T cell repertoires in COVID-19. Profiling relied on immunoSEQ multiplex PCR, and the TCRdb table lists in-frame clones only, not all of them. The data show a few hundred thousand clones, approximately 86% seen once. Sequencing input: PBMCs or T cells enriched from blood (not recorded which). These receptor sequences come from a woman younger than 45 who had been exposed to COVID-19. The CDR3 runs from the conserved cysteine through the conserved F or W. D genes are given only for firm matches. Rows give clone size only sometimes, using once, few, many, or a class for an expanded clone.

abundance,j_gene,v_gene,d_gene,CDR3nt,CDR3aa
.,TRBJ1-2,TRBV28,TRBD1,TGTGCCAGCAGTACAGGACAGGGGGCCAAAGGCTACACCTTC,CASSTGQGAKGYTF
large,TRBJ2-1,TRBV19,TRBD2,TGTGCCAGTAGTATAGGGGCGCTAGCGGGGGTTGAGCAGTTCTTC,CASSIGALAGVEQFF
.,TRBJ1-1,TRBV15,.,TGTGCCACCAGCTCCAGAGGGGGGAACACTGAAGCTTTCTTT,CATSSRGGNTEAFF
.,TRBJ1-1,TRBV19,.,TGTGCCAGTTCCCAGGCGGGCACTGAAGCTTTCTTT,CASSQAGTEAFF
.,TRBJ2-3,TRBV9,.,TGTGCCAGCAGCCGGGGCGGGGTAAGGACAGATACGCAGTATTTT,CASSRGGVRTDTQYF
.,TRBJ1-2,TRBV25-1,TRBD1,TGTGCCAGCAGTGCTACGGGACAGGGCGGTGGCTACACCTTC,CASSATGQGGGYTF
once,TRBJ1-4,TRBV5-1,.,TGCGCCAGCAGCAGCGGTTATAGTGCAACTAATGAAAAACTGTTTTTT,CASSSGYSATNEKLFF
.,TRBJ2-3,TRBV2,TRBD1,TGTGCCAGCTGGAGACAGGGGGCTGGGGATACGCAGTATTTT,CASWRQGAGDTQYF
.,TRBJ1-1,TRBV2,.,TGTGCCACCACAAGTCCAGGGTCTGAAGCTTTCTTT,CATTSPGSEAFF
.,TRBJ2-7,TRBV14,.,TGTGCCAGCAGCCAAGACAGGGGCTACGAGCAGTACTTC,CASSQDRGYEQYF
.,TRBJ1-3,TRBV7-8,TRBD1,TGTGCCAGCAGCTCTCGAGGGGGCTCCTCTGGAAACACCATATATTTT,CASSSRGGSSGNTIYF
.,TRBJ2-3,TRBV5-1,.,TGCGCCAGCAGCTTGGTTGGTTACACCCCCACAGATACGCAGTATTTT,CASSLVGYTPTDTQYF
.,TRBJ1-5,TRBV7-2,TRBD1,TGTGCCAGCAGCAACGGACAGGCGGGAAATCAGCCCCAGCATTTT,CASSNGQAGNQPQHF
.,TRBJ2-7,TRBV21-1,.,TGTGCCAGCAGCAAAGCTCCATGGGCTTCCTACGAGCAGTACTTC,CASSKAPWASYEQYF
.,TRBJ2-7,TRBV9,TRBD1,TGTGCCAGCAGCCCAGAGGGACAGGGTGGATACGAGCAGTACTTC,CASSPEGQGGYEQYF
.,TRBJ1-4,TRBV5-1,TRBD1,TGCGCCAGCCATACAGGTTCAGGGGGTGATGAAAAACTGTTTTTT,CASHTGSGGDEKLFF
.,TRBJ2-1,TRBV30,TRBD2,TGTGCCTGGAGTGGGGGGGGAGTTCACAATGAGCAGTTCTTC,CAWSGGGVHNEQFF
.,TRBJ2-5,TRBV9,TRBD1,TGTGCCAGCAGCGTAACAGGGGCTGGCCAAGAGACCCAGTACTTC,CASSVTGAGQETQYF
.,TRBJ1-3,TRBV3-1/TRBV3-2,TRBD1,TGTGCCAGCAGCCCACAGCGGACAGGGTGGGGAAACACCATATATTTT,CASSPQRTGWGNTIYF
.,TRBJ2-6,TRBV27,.,TGTGCCAGCAGCCCAGTGGAGGCTGGGGCCAACGTCCTGACTTTC,CASSPVEAGANVLTF
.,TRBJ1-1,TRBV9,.,TGTGCCAGCAGCGTAGAGGGATGGGGGGACGCTTTCTTT,CASSVEGWGDAFF
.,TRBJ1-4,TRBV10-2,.,TGCGCCAGCAGTGGTAGAGGGGGGGTCAATGAAAAACTGTTTTTT,CASSGRGGVNEKLFF
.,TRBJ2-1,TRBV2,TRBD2,TGTGCCAGCATCCCCCGGGGGGGTTACACCTACAATGAGCAGTTCTTC,CASIPRGGYTYNEQFF
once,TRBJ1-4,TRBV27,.,TGTGCCAGCAGTCCTCCTGGGGGGACGGGAAATGAAAAACTGTTTTTT,CASSPPGGTGNEKLFF
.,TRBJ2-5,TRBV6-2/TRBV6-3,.,TGTGCCAGCAGTTACAGGCCCCGGGGGGCTCAAGCTACTCAAGAGACCCAGTACTTC,CASSYRPRGAQATQETQYF
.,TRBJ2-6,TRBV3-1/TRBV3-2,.,TGTGCCAGCAGCCAAGATTATATCTCTGGGGCCAACGTCCTGACTTTC,CASSQDYISGANVLTF
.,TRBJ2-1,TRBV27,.,TGTGCCAGCAATCATAACAGGAACGATTACAATGAGCAGTTCTTC,CASNHNRNDYNEQFF
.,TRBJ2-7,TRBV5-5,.,TGTGCCAGCAGCTTGGAATTTCGGGGTTACTCCTACGAGCAGTACTTC,CASSLEFRGYSYEQYF
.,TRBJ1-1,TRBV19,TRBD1,TGTGCCAGTAGCAGGGACAGAGCTATGAACACTGAAGCTTTCTTT,CASSRDRAMNTEAFF
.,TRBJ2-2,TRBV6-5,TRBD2,TGTGCCAGCAGTTACGCTAGCGGGGAAACCGGGGAGCTGTTTTTT,CASSYASGETGELFF
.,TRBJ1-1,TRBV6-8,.,TGTGCCAGCAGTAACCAGGACGGGATTAACACTGAAGCTTTCTTT,CASSNQDGINTEAFF
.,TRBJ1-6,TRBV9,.,TGTGCCAGCAGCGTAGCAGGGGAGGGCTCACCCCTCCACTTT,CASSVAGEGSPLHF
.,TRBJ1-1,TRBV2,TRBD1,TGTGCCAGCAGCGGGGGACAGCGAAACACTGAAGCTTTCTTT,CASSGGQRNTEAFF
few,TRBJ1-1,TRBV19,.,TGTGCCAGTAGTATAGATAAATCCACTGAAGCTTTCTTT,CASSIDKSTEAFF
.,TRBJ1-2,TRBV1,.,TGCACCAGCAGCCTAAGAGGACTGCCGGCCTACTATGGCTACACCTTC,CTSSLRGLPAYYGYTF
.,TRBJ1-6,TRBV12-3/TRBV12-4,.,TGTGCCAGCAGCCTCTATAATTCACCCCTCCACTTT,CASSLYNSPLHF
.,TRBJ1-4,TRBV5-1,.,TGCGCCAGCAGCCCCCAGGGATGGTCGGAAGAAAAACTGTTTTTT,CASSPQGWSEEKLFF
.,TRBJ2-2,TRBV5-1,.,TGCGCCAGCAGCTCGGAGCCTTGGGGGCCCTTGAACACCGGGGAGCTGTTTTTT,CASSSEPWGPLNTGELFF
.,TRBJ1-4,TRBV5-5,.,TGTGCCAGCAGCCTAAGAGAAACAACTAATGAAAAACTGTTTTTT,CASSLRETTNEKLFF
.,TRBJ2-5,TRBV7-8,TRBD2,TGTGCCAGCAGCTATGGCGGGGGGGCCGAGACCCAGTACTTC,CASSYGGGAETQYF
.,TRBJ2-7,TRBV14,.,TGTGCCAGCAGCCAAGATCGATCGGGGGACTACGAGCAGTACTTC,CASSQDRSGDYEQYF
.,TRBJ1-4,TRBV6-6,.,TGTGCCAGCAGCCTCAACCGGGCGGGGGGTGAAAAACTGTTTTTT,CASSLNRAGGEKLFF
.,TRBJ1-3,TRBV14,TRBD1,TGTGCCAGCAGCCGCCGACCCGGGACAGGGGGTTCCAACACCATATATTTT,CASSRRPGTGGSNTIYF
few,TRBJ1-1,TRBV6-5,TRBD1,TGTGCCAGCAGTCGACAGGGCACTGAAGCTTTCTTT,CASSRQGTEAFF
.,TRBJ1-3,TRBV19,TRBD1,TGTGCCAGTAGTATCCGGGACAGGGGCTCTGGAAACACCATATATTTT,CASSIRDRGSGNTIYF
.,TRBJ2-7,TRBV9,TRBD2,TGTGCCAGCAGCGCGGGGGGGCAGGGAACCTACGAGCAGTACTTC,CASSAGGQGTYEQYF
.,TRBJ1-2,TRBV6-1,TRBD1,TGTGCCAGCAGTGACCCCGGGACAGGGGGCGTGTCCGGCTACACCTTC,CASSDPGTGGVSGYTF
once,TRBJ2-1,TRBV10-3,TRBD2,TGTGCCATCAGTGACCCCCTAGCGGGGCCCTACAATGAGCAGTTCTTC,CAISDPLAGPYNEQFF
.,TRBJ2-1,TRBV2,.,TGTGCCAGCAGAGACCGCGCAGGGCCCAATGAGCAGTTCTTC,CASRDRAGPNEQFF
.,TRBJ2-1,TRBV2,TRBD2,TGTGCCAGCAGTGGAACTAGCGGCCTTTTGAGTGAGCAGTTCTTC,CASSGTSGLLSEQFF
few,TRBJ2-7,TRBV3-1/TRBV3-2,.,TGTGCCAGCAGCCAGTGGATGGGGAGCTCCTACGAGCAGTACTTC,CASSQWMGSSYEQYF
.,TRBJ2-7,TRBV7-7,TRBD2,TGTGCTAGCAGCCGAGCGGGGGGTCTAAGATACGAGCAGTACTTC,CASSRAGGLRYEQYF
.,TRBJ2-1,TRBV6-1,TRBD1,TGTGCCAGCAGTGAAAACCAGGGGGCGGTTCGGGAGCAGTTCTTC,CASSENQGAVREQFF
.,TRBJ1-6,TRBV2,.,TGTGCCAGCAGTAGGGGACTCTCAAACTCCTATAATTCACCCCTCCACTTT,CASSRGLSNSYNSPLHF
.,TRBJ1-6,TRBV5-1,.,TGCGCCAGCAGCATAGGGGTCGGTTCTGGGATTAATTCACCCCTCCACTTT,CASSIGVGSGINSPLHF